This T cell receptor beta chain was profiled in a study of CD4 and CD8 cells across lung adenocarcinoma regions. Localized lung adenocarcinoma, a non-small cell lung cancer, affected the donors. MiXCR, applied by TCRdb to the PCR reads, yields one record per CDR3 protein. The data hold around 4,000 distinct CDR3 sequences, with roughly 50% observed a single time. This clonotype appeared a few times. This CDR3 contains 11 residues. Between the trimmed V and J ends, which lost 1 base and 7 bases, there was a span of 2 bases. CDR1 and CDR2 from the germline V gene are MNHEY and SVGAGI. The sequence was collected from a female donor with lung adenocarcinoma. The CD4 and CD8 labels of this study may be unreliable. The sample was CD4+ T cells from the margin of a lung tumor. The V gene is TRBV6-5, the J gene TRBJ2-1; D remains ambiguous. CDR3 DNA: TGTGCCAGCAGTTACTTGAATGAGCAGTTCTTC. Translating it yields CASSYLNEQFF.